This T cell receptor (beta chain) was identified during a study of early T cells in non-severe SARS-CoV-2 infection. Study context: Chains stayed unpaired after sequencing of bulk RNA from unsorted whole blood.

Trimming removed 3 bases at V and 2 bases at J, with 11 bases between. The CDR3 length is 14 residues. Germline V gene data show CDR1 as DFQATT and CDR2 as SNEGSKA (reference sequence). TCRdb processed the 5' RACE reads anew with MiXCR; each CDR3 protein has one entry. The sample contains some 61,000 distinct CDR3 sequences, under 9% of which appear only once. This clonotype was picked up a small number of times. The origin of this receptor is an adult who was a healthcare worker with PCR-confirmed SARS-CoV-2 infection or an uninfected control (not recorded which). The V gene is TRBV20-1, the J gene TRBJ1-3; weak D call: TRBD1 (5 bases). Here the sequenced sample was whole blood, taken at baseline. CDR3 DNA: TGCAGTGCTAGTCGAGGGGCTACTGGAAACACCATATATTTT. It codes for CSASRGATGNTIYF.